The entry below gives a single T cell receptor beta chain sequence along with its context. The sample comes from a study of blood T cell repertoires in COVID-19. Study-level information: Material from acute and convalescent COVID-19 was sourced from the United States, Italy and Spain. T cells, B-cell-depleted T cells, or PBMCs provided the cDNA or gDNA that served as material.

Trimming took 7 bases from V and 3 from J; bases not matched to a gene: 9. Germline V lookup: CDR1 SGHTA, CDR2 FQGNSA. There are 14 residues in the CDR3. In the original processing: Estimation of nucleated cell counts was performed using reference gene primer amplification. Generated by immunoSEQ multiplex PCR, the TCRdb table keeps only in-frame clones and is missing some. The D gene and trimming were derived from the DNA, and the V and J assignments and clone size from that table. The sample yields some 330,000 clones, roughly 90% seen once. Sequenced material: peripheral blood. The chain uses TRBV7-2 and TRBJ2-7; 7 positions match TRBD1. This TCR was sampled from a woman between 45 and 65 years old with active or convalescent COVID-19. CDR3 DNA: TGTGCCAGCAAGCCCGGACAGGCACTCTACGAGCAGTACTTC. This encodes CASKPGQALYEQYF.